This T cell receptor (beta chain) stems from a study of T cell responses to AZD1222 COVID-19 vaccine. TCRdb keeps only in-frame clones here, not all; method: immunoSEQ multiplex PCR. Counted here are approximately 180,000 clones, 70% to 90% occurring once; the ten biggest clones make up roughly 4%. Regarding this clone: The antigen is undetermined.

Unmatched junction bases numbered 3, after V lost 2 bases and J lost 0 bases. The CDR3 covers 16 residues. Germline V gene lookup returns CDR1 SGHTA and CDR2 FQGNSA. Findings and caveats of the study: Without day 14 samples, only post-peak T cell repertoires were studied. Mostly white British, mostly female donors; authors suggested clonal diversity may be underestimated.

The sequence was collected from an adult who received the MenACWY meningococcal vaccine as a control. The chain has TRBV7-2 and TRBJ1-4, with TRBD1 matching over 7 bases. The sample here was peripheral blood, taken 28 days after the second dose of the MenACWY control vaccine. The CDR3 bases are TGTGCCAGCAGCTTATACCAGGGGGCAACTAATGAAAAACTGTTTTTT. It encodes CASSLYQGATNEKLFF.